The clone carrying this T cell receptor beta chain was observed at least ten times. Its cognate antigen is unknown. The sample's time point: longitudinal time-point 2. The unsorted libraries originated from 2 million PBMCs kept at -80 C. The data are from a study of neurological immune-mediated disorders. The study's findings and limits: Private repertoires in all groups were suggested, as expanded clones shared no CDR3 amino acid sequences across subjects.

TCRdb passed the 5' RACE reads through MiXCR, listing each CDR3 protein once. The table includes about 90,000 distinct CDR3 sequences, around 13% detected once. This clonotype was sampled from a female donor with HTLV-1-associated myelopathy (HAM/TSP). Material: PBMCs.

The CDR3 here is CASSTTGTGGGYTF. CDR3 bases: TGCGCCAGCAGTACCACCGGGACAGGGGGCGGCTACACCTTC. This chain links TRBV4-1 with TRBJ1-2; 12 bases agree with TRBD1. V dropped 6 bases and J dropped 8; count of bases not matched to a gene: 7. This CDR3 has 14 amino acids. Germline values: CDR1 MGHRA, CDR2 YSYEKL.